This passage covers 19 T cell receptor beta chains from one sample sequenced in a study of OX40 agonist ivuxolimab in advanced cancers. The repertoire was sequenced with immunoSEQ multiplex PCR; TCRdb's copy has only in-frame clones and lacks some. The data hold tens of thousands of clones, with around 85% observed a single time. The specimen comprised CD4+ or CD8+ T cells sorted from blood, sampled in a trial of the OX40 agonist ivuxolimab. These receptors all come from an adult with an advanced solid tumor such as melanoma, head and neck, liver or kidney cancer.

The V and J genes are TRBV25-1 and TRBJ2-7; 8 bases align to TRBD1. With V trimmed by 3 bases and J by 7 bases, 8 bases remained unmatched. This CDR3 has 14 residues. Per germline, CDR1 MGHDK and CDR2 SYGVNS. CDR3 sequence: CASSDYFGQGEQYF. As DNA, the CDR3 is TGTGCCAGCAGTGATTATTTTGGACAGGGTGAGCAGTACTTC.

J is TRBJ2-7 and V is TRBV11-1; D gene unclear. V was shortened by 1 base and J by 2 bases, with 9 bases between the two germline ends. CDR3 length equals 14 residues. From germline, CDR1 is SGHAT and CDR2 FQDESV (reference sequence). Written as DNA, the CDR3 is TGTGCCAGCAGCTTAGGGATGGGTCCCTACGAGCAGTACGTC. Its protein product is CASSLGMGPYEQYV.

The chain joins TRBV4-3 to TRBJ1-1, with D perhaps TRBD1 (6 bases). The V gene's germline CDR1 is LGHNA and CDR2 YSLEER. The CDR3 consists of 14 residues. Deletions cut 4 bases from V and 0 bases from J, with 9 bases between. Here the CDR3 DNA reads TGCGCCAGCAGCCGAGACAGGATGAACACTGAAGCTTTCTTT. This gives the protein CASSRDRMNTEAFF.

The chain has TRBV19 and TRBJ1-1, with 7 bases lining up with TRBD1. The CDR3 runs to 14 residues. The V gene end was trimmed by 3 bases and the J gene end by 1 base; junction bases not matched to a gene: 2. Germline-derived CDR1 and CDR2 are LNHDA and SQIVND (reference sequence). In DNA, the CDR3 is TGTGCCAGTAGTATGAACAGGGGGAACACTGAAGCTTTCTTT. Its protein is CASSMNRGNTEAFF.

The chain carries TRBV28 and TRBJ1-2; 9 nucleotides match TRBD1. The CDR3 is made up of 14 amino acids. Germline CDR1 is MDHEN and CDR2 is SYDVKM. For the CDR3, the DNA is TGTGCGAAAAGGGACAGGGAGGTGATTCCCGGCTACACCTTC. Encoded protein: CAKRDREVIPGYTF.

V and J are TRBV4-3 and TRBJ2-3; D is undetermined. The CDR3 spans 13 residues. From germline, CDR1 is LGHNA and CDR2 YSLEER. Trimming cost V 0 bases and J 6 bases, with 7 bases left between them. CDR3 in amino acids: CASSQDSGDTQYF. The CDR3 DNA reads TGCGCCAGCAGCCAAGACTCCGGGGATACGCAGTATTTT.

This chain links TRBV19 with TRBJ2-1; perhaps TRBD1 as D (5 bases). Germline values: CDR1 LNHDA, CDR2 SQIVND (reference sequence). This CDR3 is built from 14 residues. The V and J ends lost 5 bases and 4 bases respectively, with 12 bases between them. This chain's CDR3 is CASSLQGRYNEQFF. CDR3 sequence (DNA): TGTGCCAGTAGTCTCCAGGGCCGTTACAATGAGCAGTTCTTC. Complete variable domain (other parts from reference TRBV19 and TRBJ2-1): DGGITQSPKYLFRKEGQNVTLSCEQNLNHDAMYWYRQDPGQGLRLIYYSQIVNDFQKGDIAEGYSVSREKKESFPLTVTSAQKNPTAFYLCASSLQGRYNEQFFGPGTRLTVL.

CDR3 protein: CASSLNPSGPSYNEQFF. The CDR3 region has the DNA TGTGCCAGCAGCTTAAACCCTAGCGGACCCTCCTACAATGAGCAGTTCTTC. This chain connects TRBV7-3 to TRBJ2-1, with 7 bases lining up with TRBD2. CDR1 and CDR2 from the germline V gene are SGHTA and FQGTGA. V shed 1 base and J 0 bases; nucleotides not matched to a gene: 6. The CDR3 is 17 amino acids.

The chain has TRBV27 and TRBJ2-7; D gene ambiguous. Germline assignment: CDR1 MNHEY and CDR2 SMNVEV (reference sequence). The CDR3 covers 13 residues. Trimming stripped 4 bases from V and 0 bases from J, with 7 bases between. The CDR3: CASSSQSSYEQYF. The DNA of the CDR3 is TGTGCCAGCAGTTCTCAAAGCTCCTACGAGCAGTACTTC.

CDR3 in amino acids: CASSLRGIGYGEQYF. CDR3 DNA: TGTGCCAGCAGTTTAAGGGGGATAGGGTACGGCGAGCAGTACTTC. The chain joins TRBV28 to TRBJ2-7; TRBD1 is a possible D gene (6 bases). The V gene's germline CDR1 is MDHEN and CDR2 SYDVKM. The length of the CDR3 is 15 residues. Trimming stripped 2 bases from V and 6 bases from J, with 17 bases between.

The genes are TRBV9 and TRBJ2-3; 11 nucleotides agree with TRBD2. The CDR3 is made up of 15 amino acids. Germline CDR1 is SGDLS and CDR2 is YYNGEE. The trim removed 4 bases at V and 1 base at J, leaving 2 bases unmatched. The CDR3 loop reads CASSTGLAGTDTQYF. The CDR3 DNA follows: TGTGCCAGCAGCACGGGACTAGCGGGCACAGATACGCAGTATTTT.

The chain is built from TRBV9 and TRBJ2-2; no clear D gene. The germline CDR1 and CDR2 sequences are SGDLS and YYNGEE. V dropped 0 bases and J dropped 4 bases, with 13 bases sitting between them. The CDR3 runs 16 residues. The CDR3 here is CASSVGPTPSTGELFF. CDR3 in DNA: TGTGCCAGCAGCGTAGGACCCACGCCGAGCACCGGGGAGCTGTTTTTT.

This chain joins TRBV9 and TRBJ1-1; 8 bases are shared with TRBD1. The CDR3 has 17 amino acids. V lost 0 bases, J lost 1 base, and 8 bases stayed unmatched. Germline loops: CDR1 SGDLS, CDR2 YYNGEE. CDR3 bases: TGTGCCAGCAGCGTAGGGGGGACAGGCGGATGGAACACTGAAGCTTTCTTT. Residues: CASSVGGTGGWNTEAFF. The full variable domain, rest sourced from reference TRBV9 and TRBJ1-1, is DSGVTQTPKHLITATGQRVTLRCSPRSGDLSVYWYQQSLDQGLQFLIQYYNGEERAKGNILERFSAQQFPDLHSELNLSSLELGDSALYFCASSVGGTGGWNTEAFFGQGTRLTVV.

The rearrangement uses TRBV5-6 and TRBJ2-3, with 7 bases that match TRBD1. The germline CDR1 and CDR2 sequences are SGHDT and YYEEEE. After removal of 4 bases from V and 2 bases from J, the junction contained 4 bases not matched to a gene. The length of the CDR3 is 14 residues. CDR3: CASSQDRLTDTQYF. As DNA, the CDR3 is TGTGCCAGCAGCCAGGACAGGCTCACAGATACGCAGTATTTT.

The gene calls are TRBV28 and TRBJ1-2; 9 nucleotides line up with TRBD1. CDR3 length: 13 residues. J was trimmed by 7 bases and V by 3 bases; bases with no gene match: 3. Germline loops: CDR1 MDHEN, CDR2 SYDVKM. The CDR3: CASSFLQGAGYTF. The CDR3 nucleotides are TGTGCCAGCAGTTTCCTACAGGGGGCTGGCTACACCTTC.

V is TRBV4-1 and J is TRBJ2-1; the match to TRBD2 covers 13 bases. This CDR3 region has 16 residues. J was trimmed by 6 bases and V by 1 base; bases with no gene match: 3. The germline V gene encodes CDR1 MGHRA and CDR2 YSYEKL. CDR3 loop: CASSQGGLAGFNEQFF. The DNA for the CDR3 is TGCGCCAGCAGCCAAGGGGGACTAGCGGGGTTCAATGAGCAGTTCTTC.

The chain is built from TRBV4-3 and TRBJ2-7; D gene ambiguous. Per germline, CDR1 LGHNA and CDR2 YSLEER. The V and J ends lost 1 base and 3 bases respectively, with 7 bases between them. This CDR3 comprises 13 residues. Here the CDR3 reads CASSQGDSYEQYF. The CDR3 nucleotides read TGCGCCAGCAGCCAAGGGGATAGCTACGAGCAGTACTTC.

The chain combines TRBV25-1 with TRBJ1-2; maybe TRBD1 (5 bases). The CDR3 contains 15 residues. From germline, CDR1 is MGHDK and CDR2 SYGVNS. Deletions cut 4 bases from V and 4 bases from J, with 16 bases between. The CDR3 spells CASSASRGRGYGYTF. CDR3 coding DNA: TGTGCCAGCAGTGCCTCGAGGGGTAGGGGCTATGGCTACACCTTC.

This chain links TRBV4-1 with TRBJ1-1, with a possible D match to TRBD1 (5 bases). CDR1 MGHRA and CDR2 YSYEKL come from the germline V gene. The CDR3 runs to 14 residues. V was shortened by 2 bases and J by 4 bases, with 11 bases between the two germline ends. The CDR3 loop reads CASSQQGLVTEAFF. The CDR3 bases are TGCGCCAGCAGCCAACAGGGTTTAGTCACTGAAGCTTTCTTT.